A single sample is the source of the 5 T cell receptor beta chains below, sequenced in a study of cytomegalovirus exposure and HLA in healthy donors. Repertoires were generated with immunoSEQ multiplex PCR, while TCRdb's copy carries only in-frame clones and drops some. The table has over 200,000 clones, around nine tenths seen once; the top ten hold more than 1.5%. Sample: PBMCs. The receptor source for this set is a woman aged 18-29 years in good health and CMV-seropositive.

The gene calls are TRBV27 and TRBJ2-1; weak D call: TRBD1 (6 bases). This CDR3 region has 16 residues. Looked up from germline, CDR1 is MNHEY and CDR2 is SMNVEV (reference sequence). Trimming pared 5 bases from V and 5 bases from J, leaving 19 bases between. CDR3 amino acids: CASSTIDSTGDNEQFF. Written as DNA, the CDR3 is TGTGCCAGCAGTACTATAGATTCGACAGGAGACAATGAGCAGTTCTTC.

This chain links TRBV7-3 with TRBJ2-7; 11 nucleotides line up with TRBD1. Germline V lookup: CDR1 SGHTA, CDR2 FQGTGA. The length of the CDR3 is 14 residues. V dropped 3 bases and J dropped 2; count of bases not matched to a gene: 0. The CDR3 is CASSLDRGPYEQYF. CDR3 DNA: TGTGCCAGCAGCTTGGACAGGGGGCCCTACGAGCAGTACTTC.

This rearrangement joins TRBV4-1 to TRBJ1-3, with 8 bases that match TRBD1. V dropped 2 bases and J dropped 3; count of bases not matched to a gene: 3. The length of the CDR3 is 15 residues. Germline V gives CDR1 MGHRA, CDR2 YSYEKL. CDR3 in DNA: TGCGCCAGCAGCCAACAGGGGGCTCTTGGAAACACCATATATTTT. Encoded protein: CASSQQGALGNTIYF.

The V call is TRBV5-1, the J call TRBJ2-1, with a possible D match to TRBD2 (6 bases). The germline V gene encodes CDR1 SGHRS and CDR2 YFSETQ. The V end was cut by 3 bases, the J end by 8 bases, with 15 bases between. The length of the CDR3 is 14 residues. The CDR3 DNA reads TGCGCCAGCAGCTATTACGGGACTCTCGATGAGCAGTTCTTC. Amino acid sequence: CASSYYGTLDEQFF.

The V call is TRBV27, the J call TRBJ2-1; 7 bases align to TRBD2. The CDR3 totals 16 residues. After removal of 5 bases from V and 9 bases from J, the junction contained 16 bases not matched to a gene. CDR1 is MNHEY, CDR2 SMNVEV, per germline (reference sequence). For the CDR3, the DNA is TGTGCCAGCAGTGGGGGGGGACTGGGTAGGTGGCCTGAGCAGTTCTTC. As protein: CASSGGGLGRWPEQFF.